Described below is a single TCR beta chain sequence and its context. TCRdb's table, derived via immunoSEQ multiplex PCR, lists solely in-frame clones and lacks some. The table records nearly 25,000 clones, 91% of them present only once. Germline CDR1 reads SGHTA; CDR2 reads FQGTGA. V was pared by 0 bases and J by 0 bases, with 3 bases of the junction left unmatched. The CDR3 runs to 16 residues. The sample originates from a study of PD-1 blockade in classical Hodgkin lymphoma. Time point described: newly diagnosed, previously untreated cHL patient sample. From thawed PBMCs, CD4+ T cells were purified using magnetic negative selection.

This receptor was obtained from a human donor with classical Hodgkin lymphoma. The sequencing sample was made of CD4+ T cells from blood. J is TRBJ2-7 and V is TRBV7-3; TRBD1 matches 9 bases. The CDR3 here is CASSLTGTGSSYEQYF. The CDR3 DNA follows: TGTGCCAGCAGCTTAACGGGGACAGGGAGCTCCTACGAGCAGTACTTC.